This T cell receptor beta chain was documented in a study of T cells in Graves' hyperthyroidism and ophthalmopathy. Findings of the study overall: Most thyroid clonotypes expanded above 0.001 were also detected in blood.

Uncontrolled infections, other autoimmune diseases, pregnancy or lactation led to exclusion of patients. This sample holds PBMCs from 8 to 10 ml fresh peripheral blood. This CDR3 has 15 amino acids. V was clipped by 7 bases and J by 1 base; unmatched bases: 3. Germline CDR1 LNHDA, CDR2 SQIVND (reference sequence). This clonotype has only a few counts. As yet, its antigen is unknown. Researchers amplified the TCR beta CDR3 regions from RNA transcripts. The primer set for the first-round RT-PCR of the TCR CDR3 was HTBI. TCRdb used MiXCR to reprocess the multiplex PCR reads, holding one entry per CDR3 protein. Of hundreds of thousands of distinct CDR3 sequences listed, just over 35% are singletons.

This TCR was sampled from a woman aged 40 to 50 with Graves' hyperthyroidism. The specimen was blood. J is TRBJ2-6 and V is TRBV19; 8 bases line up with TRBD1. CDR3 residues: CASTGGLSGANVLTF. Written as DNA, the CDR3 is TGTGCCAGTACAGGGGGCCTTTCTGGGGCCAACGTCCTGACTTTC.